The 27 T cell receptor beta chains below were found in one sample sequenced in a study of tumor-infiltrating lymphocytes in primary liver carcinoma. Co-extracting RNA and DNA was done with about 17-30 mg of unsorted bulk tissue as input. A primer matching the constant region was used to make TCR beta cDNA from 500 to 650 ng of total RNA. The TCR beta library was amplified through three nested multiplex PCR rounds in a modified ARM-PCR procedure. Use of TRBV1-TRBV30 forward primers with a C-beta reverse primer characterized the first two PCR rounds, which lasted around 10 cycles each. TCRdb called the multiplex PCR reads again in MiXCR, with one record for every CDR3 protein. The data hold approximately 40,000 distinct CDR3 sequences, with about three quarters observed a single time. Sequenced: liver tumor tissue from sampling region 2. Subset denoted: tumor region T2, inferior pole. Source of these receptors: a man aged 35-49 years with primary liver carcinoma and hepatitis B virus infection.

As concerns this clonotype: The CDR3 carries no conserved terminal phenylalanine or tryptophan, so it likely arises from a read error. It is unclear where the CDR3 begins or ends on the DNA, so no DNA is shown, and the CDR3 is as TCRdb lists it. This sequence joins TRBV29-1 and TRBJ2-1; no DNA check was done on the table's D call, TRBD2. The germline gives CDR1 SQVTM, CDR2 ANQGSEA. 12 amino acids form the CDR3, both terminal residues included. This CDR3 is CSVALISGREFC.

In the case of this clonotype: One end of the junction varies from germline; a read error may be responsible. The chain carries TRBV4-3 and TRBJ2-5, with 11 positions matching TRBD2. CDR1 LGHNA and CDR2 YSLEER come from the germline V gene. This CDR3 comprises 17 residues. CDR3 sequence: CASSQVASGRTGETQYF. CDR3 sequence (DNA): TGCGCCAGCAGCCAAGTGGCTAGCGGGAGGACTGGCGAGACGCAGTACTTC.

This clonotype was seen a single time. The genes are TRBV29-1 and TRBJ2-7; 7 bases match TRBD1. Germline trimming cut 8 bases from V and 10 bases from J; bases unmatched to any gene: 17. This CDR3 has 13 residues. In germline, CDR1 is SQVTM, CDR2 ANQGSEA. CDR3 DNA sequence: TGCAGCATTGCCCCGACAGGGCTCCATGAACAGTACTTC. The encoded protein is CSIAPTGLHEQYF.

The chain couples TRBV4-2 to TRBJ2-1; D may be TRBD1 (6 bases). Germline loops: CDR1 LGHNA, CDR2 YNFKEQ. Trimming pared 3 bases from V and 6 bases from J, leaving 18 bases between. The CDR3 contains 16 residues. CDR3 DNA: TGTGCCAGCAGCCACGCCAGGGGACAAGGGAGCAATGAGCAGTTCTTC. This encodes CASSHARGQGSNEQFF.

This clonotype came up a few times. This sequence may be a read error, since a much larger clone differs from it by one base. The chain carries TRBV24-1 and TRBJ2-5; 8 nucleotides agree with TRBD2. This CDR3 is built from 15 residues. Trimming took 5 bases from V and 2 from J; bases not matched to a gene: 6. Germline V gene lookup returns CDR1 KGHDR and CDR2 SFDVKD. The chain's CDR3 is CATSGAGAGQETQYF. CDR3 coding DNA: TGTGCCACCAGTGGAGCGGGAGCTGGGCAAGAGACCCAGTACTTC.

In its sample, this clonotype was seen once. One end of the junction fails to match germline, which may point to a read error. The V gene is TRBV6-6, the J gene TRBJ2-2; a weak D match, TRBD2 (5 bases). Germline loops: CDR1 MNHNY, CDR2 SVGAGI (reference sequence). This CDR3 is 15 amino acids long. Here the CDR3 DNA reads TGTGCCAGTAGTTGTATGCCGGAGGCCACCGGGGAGCTGTTTTTT. It codes for CASSCMPEATGELFF.

Details on this clonotype: A much larger clonotype is one base distant, so this may be a read error. CDR3 in amino acids: CASGEVAGEYGEQFF. The CDR3 nucleotides read TGTGCCAGCGGTGAAGTAGCGGGAGAATATGGTGAGCAGTTCTTC. The chain has TRBV2 and TRBJ2-1; 9 nucleotides align to TRBD2. Germline V gene data show CDR1 as SNHLY and CDR2 as FYNNEI. This CDR3 region has 15 residues.

The sample holds many counts of this clonotype. V is TRBV28 and J is TRBJ2-1; TRBD1 agrees at 7 bases. Germline trimming cut 7 bases from V and 1 base from J; bases unmatched to any gene: 4. This CDR3 region has 14 residues. Germline assignment: CDR1 MDHEN and CDR2 SYDVKM. The CDR3 nucleotides are TGTGCCAGCACCGTACAGGGGTCCTACAATGAGCAGTTCTTC. Amino acid sequence: CASTVQGSYNEQFF. The whole variable domain, filled in from reference TRBV28 and TRBJ2-1, reads DVKVTQSSRYLVKRTGEKVFLECVQDMDHENMFWYRQDPGLGLRLIYFSYDVKMKEKGDIPEGYSVSREKKERFSLILESASTNQTSMYLCASTVQGSYNEQFFGPGTRLTVL.

The V gene is TRBV11-2, the J gene TRBJ2-7, with 10 bases lining up with TRBD2. CDR1 SGHAT and CDR2 FQNNGV come from the germline V gene. This CDR3 spans 15 amino acids. Written as DNA, the CDR3 is TGTGCCAGCAACTTAACCCTAGCGGGGGCTAGCGAACAGTACGTC. Translated, it gives CASNLTLAGASEQYV.

This sequence joins TRBV9 and TRBJ2-5, with a tentative D call TRBD2 (6 bases). Looked up from germline, CDR1 is SGDLS and CDR2 is YYNGEE. The CDR3 runs 15 residues. With 10 bases removed from V and 0 bases from J, the gap between germline ends came to 19 bases. The DNA of the CDR3 is TGTGCCTGCACCAGTAGTTGGGGGGACCAAGAGACCCAGTACTTC. This codes for CACTSSWGDQETQYF. The whole variable domain, filled in from reference TRBV9 and TRBJ2-5, reads DSGVTQTPKHLITATGQRVTLRCSPRSGDLSVYWYQQSLDQGLQFLIQYYNGEERAKGNILERFSAQQFPDLHSELNLSSLELGDSALYFCACTSSWGDQETQYFGPGTRLLVL.

Turning to this clonotype: One junction end does not reproduce the germline sequence, and a read error may be involved. V usage is TRBV6-2 or TRBV6-3 and J usage is TRBJ1-1; D is uncertain. Per the germline V gene, CDR1 is MNHEY and CDR2 is SVGEGT. The CDR3 runs to 12 residues. CDR3 in amino acids: CTSSFSETEAFF. CDR3 in DNA: TGTACCAGCAGTTTCAGTGAAACTGAAGCTTTCTTT.

The sample holds a few counts of this clonotype. The chain recombines TRBV6-2 or TRBV6-3 with TRBJ1-1; D ambiguous. The V gene's germline CDR1 is MNHEY and CDR2 SVGEGT. The CDR3 is 18 residues long. Trimming took 6 bases from V and 0 from J, leaving 23 bases between them. Written as DNA, the CDR3 is TGTGCCAGCAGCCCCAAGAGGCCTTTAACCGAAATGAACACTGAAGCTTTCTTT. Its protein product is CASSPKRPLTEMNTEAFF.

This clonotype was counted ten times or more. The chain combines TRBV14 with TRBJ2-5, with TRBD2 identical over 10 bases. The CDR3 is 16 residues long. V was pared by 8 bases and J by 4 bases, with 13 bases of the junction left unmatched. Germline values: CDR1 SGHDN, CDR2 FVKESK. CDR3 sequence reads: CASSRVAGGEGETQYF. The CDR3 DNA is TGTGCCAGCTCCCGGGTAGCGGGAGGAGAGGGAGAGACCCAGTACTTC.

Remarks on this clonotype: No conserved phenylalanine or tryptophan ends this CDR3, so it is likely a read error. It is unclear where the CDR3 begins or ends on the DNA, so no DNA is shown, and the CDR3 is as TCRdb lists it. The V and J genes are TRBV11-2 and TRBJ2-7. Germline loops: CDR1 SGHAT, CDR2 FQNNGV. The CDR3 spans 15 residues, counting both ends. The CDR3 region is CVSSSGRLYARERYL.

About this clonotype: A read error may be the cause here, since a much bigger clone is one base away. This chain joins TRBV24-1 and TRBJ2-2; D possibly matches TRBD1 or TRBD2 (5 bases each). The V end was cut by 1 base, the J end by 6 bases, with 8 bases between. Germline V gene lookup returns CDR1 KGHDR and CDR2 SFDVKD. The CDR3 spans 14 residues. CDR3 loop: CATSDLGDAGELFF. In DNA form, the CDR3 reads TGTGCCACCAGTGATTTAGGGGACGCCGGGGAGCTGTTTTTT.

This rearrangement joins TRBV5-1 to TRBJ2-3; the D is unclear. The J call is in doubt because the DNA end fits TRBJ1-5 better. There are 16 residues in the CDR3. Germline V gene sequence: CDR1 SGHRS, CDR2 YFSETQ. The CDR3 region is CASSSRTGGSTDTQHF. The CDR3 DNA reads TGCGCCAGCAGCTCGAGGACGGGCGGCAGCACAGATACGCAGCATTTT.

Turning to this clonotype: Germline and junction disagree at one end, which may indicate a read error. The chain has TRBV12-3 or TRBV12-4 and TRBJ2-1, with D uncertain. The CDR3 extends over 14 amino acids. CDR3 sequence: CASMEMSSYIEQFF. The CDR3 DNA follows: TGTGCCAGCATGGAGATGAGCTCCTACATTGAGCAGTTCTTC.

There are a few counts of this clonotype. The junction does not match germline at one end; this may be a read error. The rearrangement uses TRBV12-3 or TRBV12-4 and TRBJ1-1; D call uncertain. CDR3 length: 13 residues. CDR3 DNA: TGTGCCAGCAGGACTCGAATTAACACTGAATCTTTCTTT. Amino acids: CASRTRINTESFF.

The V gene is TRBV12-3 or TRBV12-4, the J gene TRBJ1-6; D is undetermined. The V gene lost 8 bases and the J gene lost 7 bases, with 12 bases spanning the gap. The CDR3 extends over 13 amino acids. The CDR3 sequence is CASSLGMNSPLHF. DNA for the CDR3: TGTGCCAGCTCACTGGGGATGAATTCACCCCTCCACTTT.

The chain combines TRBV12-3 or TRBV12-4 with TRBJ2-2; 7 bases are shared with TRBD1. The CDR3 extends over 14 amino acids. V lost 5 bases to trimming and J lost 10 bases; unmatched junction nucleotides: 10. CDR3 DNA sequence: TGTGCCAGCAGTACAGGGGTCCATGCCGAGGAGCTGTTTTTT. This translates into CASSTGVHAEELFF.

On this clonotype: In this CDR3 the conserved last residue, phenylalanine or tryptophan, is missing, so a read error is likely. The chain combines TRBV11-3 with TRBJ2-1; D is unclear. The CDR3 has 12 residues. CDR1 is SGHNT and CDR2 is YENEEA in the germline V gene. Here the CDR3 DNA reads TGTGCCAGCAACTTAAATGCCAATAAGCAGTTCATC. Protein: CASNLNANKQFI.

About this clonotype itself: A read error may produce the germline difference seen at one junction end. V is TRBV29-1 and J is TRBJ2-7; 10 nucleotides align to TRBD2. Per the germline V gene, CDR1 is SQVTM and CDR2 is ANQGSEA. The CDR3 covers 16 residues. This chain's CDR3 is CSALLGTSAISYEQYF. In DNA, the CDR3 is TGTAGCGCTCTGTTGGGGACTAGCGCAATCTCTTACGAGCAGTACTTC.

Regarding this clonotype: This likely comes from a read error, as the CDR3 has no conserved phenylalanine or tryptophan at its end. The DNA is left out, because the CDR3 cannot be placed on it with certainty; the CDR3 is given as TCRdb lists it. V is TRBV4-2 and J is TRBJ1-4; no DNA check was done on the table's D call, TRBD1. Germline V lookup: CDR1 LGHNA, CDR2 YNFKEQ. A total of 13 residues make up the CDR3, ends included. The CDR3 is CASSQPHRGKLSV.

J is TRBJ2-1 and V is TRBV5-4; D perhaps matches TRBD2 (6 bases). The CDR3 totals 17 residues. CDR1 is SGHNT and CDR2 is YYREEE in the germline V gene (reference sequence). The CDR3 nucleotides read TGTGCTAGCGGCTTGCCAACAGCGCAAGCTTCCTACAATGAGCAGTTCTTC. It translates to CASGLPTAQASYNEQFF.

Notes on this clonotype: A junction boundary mismatches the germline segment, possibly from a read error. This rearrangement joins TRBV14 to TRBJ1-1; no clear D gene. Germline V lookup: CDR1 SGHDN, CDR2 FVKESK. CDR3 length: 14 residues. CDR3 coding DNA: TGTGCCAGCAGCCGAGCAGATTTGAACACTGACGCTTTCTTC. Encoded protein: CASSRADLNTDAFF.

To note about this clonotype: The junction departs from germline at one end; a sequencing error may be responsible. Written as DNA, the CDR3 is TGCGGCGCCATGACATCTGGGACCGGCACTCCCTACGAGCAGAGCTTC. This sequence encodes CGAMTSGTGTPYEQSF. The V gene is TRBV29-1, the J gene TRBJ2-7; D is perhaps TRBD1 or TRBD2 (5 bases each). CDR3 length equals 16 residues. Germline CDR1 and CDR2: SQVTM and ANQGSEA.

A word on this clonotype: Sequence at one end of the junction differs from germline and may be a read error. J is TRBJ2-5 and V is TRBV28; tentatively, D is TRBD2 (5 bases). The CDR3 runs 15 residues. The V gene's germline CDR1 is MDHEN and CDR2 SYDVKM. DNA of the CDR3: TGTGCCTGCAGTTTAGTGGCAGGAGGTCGAGAGACCCAGTACTTC. Encoded protein: CACSLVAGGRETQYF.